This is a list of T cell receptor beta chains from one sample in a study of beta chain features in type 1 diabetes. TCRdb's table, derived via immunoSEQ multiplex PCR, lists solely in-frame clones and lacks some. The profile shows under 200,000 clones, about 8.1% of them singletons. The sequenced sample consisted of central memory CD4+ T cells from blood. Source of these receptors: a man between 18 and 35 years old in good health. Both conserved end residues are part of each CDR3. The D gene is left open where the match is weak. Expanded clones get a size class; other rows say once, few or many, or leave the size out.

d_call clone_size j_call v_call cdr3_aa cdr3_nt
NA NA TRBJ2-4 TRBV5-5 CASSSLSRKNIQYF TGTGCCAGCAGCAGCCTGAGCCGGAAAAACATTCAGTACTTC
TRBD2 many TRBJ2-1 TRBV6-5 CASSYSSGNTYNEQFF TGTGCCAGCAGTTACTCTAGCGGGAACACCTACAATGAGCAGTTCTTC
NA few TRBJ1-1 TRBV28 CASSSTGLSTEAFF TGTGCCAGCAGTTCAACAGGGTTGAGCACTGAAGCTTTCTTT
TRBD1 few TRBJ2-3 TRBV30 CAWRETGGRSTDTQYF TGTGCCTGGAGGGAGACAGGGGGCCGAAGCACAGATACGCAGTATTTT
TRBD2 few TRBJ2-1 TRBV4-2 CASSSTTSGGPLSYNEQFF TGTGCCAGCAGCTCCACGACTAGCGGGGGGCCCCTCTCCTACAATGAGCAGTTCTTC
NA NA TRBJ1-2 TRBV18 CASSPDSRDYGYTF TGTGCCAGCTCACCAGATTCCCGGGACTATGGCTACACCTTC
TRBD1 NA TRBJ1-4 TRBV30 CAWSVPRQGGLGKLFF TGTGCCTGGAGTGTACCTCGACAGGGGGGTCTCGGAAAACTGTTTTTT
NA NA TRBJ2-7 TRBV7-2 CASSFGRSYEQYF TGTGCCAGCAGCTTCGGGAGATCCTACGAGCAGTACTTC
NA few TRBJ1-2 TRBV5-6 CASSLPGAYGYTF TGTGCCAGCAGCTTGCCGGGAGCCTATGGCTACACCTTC
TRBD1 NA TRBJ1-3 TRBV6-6 CASEDRGRNTIYF TGTGCCAGTGAGGACAGGGGGCGCAACACCATATATTTT
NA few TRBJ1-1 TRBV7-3 CASSLRRRSEAFF TGTGCCAGCAGCTTAAGACGGCGGTCTGAAGCTTTCTTT
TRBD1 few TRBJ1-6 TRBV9 CASSVEGQGYSPLHF TGTGCCAGCAGCGTAGAGGGACAGGGATATTCACCCCTCCACTTT
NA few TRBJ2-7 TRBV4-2 CASSPRDISYEQYF TGTGCCAGCAGCCCTAGGGACATCTCCTACGAGCAGTACTTC
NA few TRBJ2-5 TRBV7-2 CASSLGLSRETQYF TGTGCCAGCAGCTTAGGGTTGAGCCGAGAGACCCAGTACTTC
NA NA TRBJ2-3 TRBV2 CASSDPLLAIRTDTQYF TGTGCCAGCAGTGACCCTCTCCTAGCGATTCGCACAGATACGCAGTATTTT
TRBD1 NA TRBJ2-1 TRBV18 CASSPPGTGGVNEQFF TGTGCCAGCTCACCACCCGGGACAGGGGGCGTCAATGAGCAGTTCTTC
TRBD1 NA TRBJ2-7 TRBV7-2 CASSPGTGRQYF TGTGCCAGCAGCCCAGGGACAGGTCGGCAGTACTTC
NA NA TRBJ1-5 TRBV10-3 CATRGREGNQPQHF TGTGCCACCAGGGGCAGGGAAGGGAATCAGCCCCAGCATTTT
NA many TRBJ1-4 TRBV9 CASSPRGDNEKLFF TGTGCCAGCAGCCCCCGTGGAGATAATGAAAAACTGTTTTTT
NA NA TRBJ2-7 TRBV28 CASSLSSLEQYF TGTGCCAGCAGTCTATCCTCGTTGGAGCAGTACTTC
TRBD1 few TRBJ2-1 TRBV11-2 CASSLGQGPEQFF TGTGCCAGCAGCTTAGGACAGGGTCCCGAGCAGTTCTTC
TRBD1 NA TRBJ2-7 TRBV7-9 CASSPTGGFWQYF TGTGCCAGCAGCCCGACAGGGGGCTTCTGGCAGTACTTC
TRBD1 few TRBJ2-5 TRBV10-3 CAIRPDRGPQETQYF TGTGCCATCAGGCCCGACAGGGGACCCCAAGAGACCCAGTACTTC
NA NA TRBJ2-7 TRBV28 CASSLNSLNIGYEQYF TGTGCCAGCAGTTTAAATAGTCTCAATATTGGTTACGAGCAGTACTTC
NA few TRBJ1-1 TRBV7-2 CASSQDTDTEAFF TGTGCCAGCAGCCAGGACACCGACACTGAAGCTTTCTTT
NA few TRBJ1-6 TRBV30 CAWVSRGSMGSPLHF TGTGCCTGGGTCAGTAGGGGTTCGATGGGATCACCCCTCCACTTT
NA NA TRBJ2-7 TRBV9 CASSPRGGVYEQYF TGTGCCAGCAGCCCCCGTGGAGGGGTCTACGAGCAGTACTTC
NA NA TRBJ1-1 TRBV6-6 CASTGHQGTEAFF TGTGCCAGCACTGGACACCAAGGCACTGAAGCTTTCTTT
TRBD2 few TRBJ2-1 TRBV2 CASSTSGSSYNEQFF TGTGCCAGCAGTACTAGCGGGAGCTCCTACAATGAGCAGTTCTTC
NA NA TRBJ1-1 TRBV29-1 CSVGVGGANTEAFF TGCAGCGTTGGGGTCGGGGGGGCGAACACTGAAGCTTTCTTT
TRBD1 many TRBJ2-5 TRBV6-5 CASSYSGSTGGETQYF TGTGCCAGCAGTTACTCGGGATCTACAGGGGGAGAGACCCAGTACTTC
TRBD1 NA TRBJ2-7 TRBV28 CASSPGDRANYEQYF TGTGCCAGCAGTCCCGGGGACAGGGCCAACTACGAGCAGTACTTC
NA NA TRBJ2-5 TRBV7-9 CASSFSGRQETQYF TGTGCCAGCAGCTTCTCCGGGAGACAAGAGACCCAGTACTTC
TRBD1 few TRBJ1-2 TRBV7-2 CASSTGQGAEGYTF TGTGCCAGCAGCACGGGACAGGGGGCGGAGGGCTACACCTTC
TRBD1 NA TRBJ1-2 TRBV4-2 CASSQEGQGAYGYTF TGTGCCAGCAGCCAAGAGGGGCAGGGGGCTTATGGCTACACCTTC
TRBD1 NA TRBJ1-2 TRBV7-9 CASSTPGAGGNYGYTF TGTGCCAGCAGCACCCCGGGGGCAGGGGGGAACTATGGCTACACCTTC
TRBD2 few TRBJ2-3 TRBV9 CASSVGASGYTDTQYF TGTGCCAGCAGCGTAGGGGCTAGCGGTTACACAGATACGCAGTATTTT
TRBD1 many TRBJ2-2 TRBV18 CATGTGGTGELFF TGTGCCACCGGGACAGGGGGCACCGGGGAGCTGTTTTTT
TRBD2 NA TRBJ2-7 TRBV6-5 CASSLGLAGEQYF TGTGCCAGCAGCCTCGGACTAGCGGGAGAGCAGTACTTC
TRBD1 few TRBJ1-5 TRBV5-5 CASSPLVTGGQPQHF TGTGCCAGCAGCCCGCTCGTGACAGGGGGACAGCCCCAGCATTTT
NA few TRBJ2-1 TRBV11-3 CASSHTSNEQFF TGTGCCAGCAGCCATACTAGTAATGAGCAGTTCTTC
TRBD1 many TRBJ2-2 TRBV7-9 CASSQRQGDTGELFF TGTGCCAGCAGCCAGAGACAGGGTGACACCGGGGAGCTGTTTTTT
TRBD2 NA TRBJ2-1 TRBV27 CASSPWGTSTYNEQFF TGTGCCAGCAGTCCATGGGGGACTAGCACCTACAATGAGCAGTTCTTC
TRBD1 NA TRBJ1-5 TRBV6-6 CASSLTGNQPQHF TGTGCCAGCAGTCTGACAGGGAATCAGCCCCAGCATTTT
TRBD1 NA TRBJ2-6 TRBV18 CASSPGQVHSGANVLTF TGTGCCAGCTCACCAGGACAGGTCCACTCTGGGGCCAACGTCCTGACTTTC
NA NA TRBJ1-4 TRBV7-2 CASSSRVTNEKLFF TGTGCCAGCAGCTCCAGGGTCACTAATGAAAAACTGTTTTTT
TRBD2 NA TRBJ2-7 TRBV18 CASSPSSAGAFSEQYF TGTGCCAGCTCACCATCGTCAGCGGGAGCCTTTAGCGAGCAGTACTTC
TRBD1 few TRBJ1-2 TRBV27 CASSIRDRNYGYTF TGTGCCAGCAGTATCCGGGACAGAAACTATGGCTACACCTTC
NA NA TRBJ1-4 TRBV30 CAWRGAGHEKLFF TGTGCCTGGAGGGGCGCAGGTCATGAAAAACTGTTTTTT
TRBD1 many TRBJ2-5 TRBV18 CASSPGTGPETQYF TGTGCCAGCTCACCAGGGACAGGGCCCGAGACCCAGTACTTC
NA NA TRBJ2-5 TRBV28 CASRDTGDQETQYF TGTGCCAGCAGGGACACAGGCGACCAAGAGACCCAGTACTTC
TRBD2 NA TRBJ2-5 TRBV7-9 CASSFGTSGSEVLRETQYF TGTGCCAGCAGCTTCGGGACTAGCGGGAGTGAAGTTCTTCGGGAGACCCAGTACTTC